This T cell receptor (beta chain) originates from a study of cytomegalovirus exposure and HLA in healthy donors. All the people who gave samples were healthy bone marrow donors. Deletions cut 7 bases from V and 2 bases from J, with 5 bases between. This CDR3 region has 11 residues. Germline lookup yields CDR1 MNHNY and CDR2 SVGAGI (reference sequence). This clone was recorded a few times. Its antigen remains unidentified. Study-wide results and limits: Overall, 164 TCR beta chains were annotated as cytomegalovirus-associated.

With 60 Vbeta and 13 Jbeta primers, the PCR was carried out. Sequencing was performed with immunoSEQ multiplex PCR; in TCRdb, only in-frame clones are kept and a portion is missing. The sample shows 150,000 to 200,000 clones, more than 65% of them seen only once. The specimen sequenced was PBMCs. The TCR comes from a woman aged 45 to 65 in good health and CMV-seronegative. V gene TRBV6-6 combines with J gene TRBJ1-1, with unresolved D. The CDR3 coding sequence is TGTGCCAGCATATTTAACACTGAAGCTTTCTTT. It specifies CASIFNTEAFF.